This TCR beta chain was sequenced in a study of T cells in localized non-small cell lung cancer. Study-level points and caveats: Detection in adjacent lung was observed for a median around 50 of the top 100 tumor clones. Uninvolved adjacent lung, not tumor, had the highest T cell clonality. Heterogeneity cannot be ruled out, as sequencing used one tumor region only.

The CDR3 spans 13 residues. The V end was cut by 0 bases, the J end by 1 base, with 3 bases between. CDR1 and CDR2 (germline): SGHRS, YFSETQ. Sequenced by immunoSEQ multiplex PCR; TCRdb stores in-frame clones only, minus some. Among about 79,000 clones, about four fifths were seen once, and the ten largest hold approximately 13%. To note about this clone: The antigen remains unidentified.

The chain joins TRBV5-1 to TRBJ2-3; D not certain. Sample: peripheral blood, taken before any cancer treatment. This receptor was obtained from a female donor older than 55 with stage I lung adenocarcinoma. CDR3 sequence reads: CASSLGGTDTQYF. The DNA of the CDR3 is TGCGCCAGCAGCTTGGGCGGCACAGATACGCAGTATTTT.